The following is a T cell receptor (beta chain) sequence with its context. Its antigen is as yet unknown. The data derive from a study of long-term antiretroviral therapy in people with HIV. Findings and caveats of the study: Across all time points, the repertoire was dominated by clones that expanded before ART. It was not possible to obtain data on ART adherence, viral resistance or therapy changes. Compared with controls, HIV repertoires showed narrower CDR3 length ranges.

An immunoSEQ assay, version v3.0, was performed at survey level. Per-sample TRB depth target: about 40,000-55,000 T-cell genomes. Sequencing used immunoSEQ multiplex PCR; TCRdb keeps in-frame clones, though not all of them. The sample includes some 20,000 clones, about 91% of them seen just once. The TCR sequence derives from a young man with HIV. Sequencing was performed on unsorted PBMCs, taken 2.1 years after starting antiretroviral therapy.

CDR3 DNA: TGTGCCAGCAGCCGACAGGGGAAGGACTATGGCTACACCTTC. Protein product: CASSRQGKDYGYTF. V gene TRBV11-2 combines with J gene TRBJ1-2; 8 positions match TRBD1. CDR3 size: 14 residues. J was trimmed by 3 bases and V by 5 bases; bases with no gene match: 5. Germline assignment: CDR1 SGHAT and CDR2 FQNNGV. Using reference TRBV11-2 and TRBJ1-2 for the parts outside the CDR3, the full variable domain is EAGVAQSPRYKIIEKRQSVAFWCNPISGHATLYWYQQILGQGPKLLIQFQNNGVVDDSQLPKDRFSAERLKGVDSTLKIQPAKLEDSAVYLCASSRQGKDYGYTFGSGTRLTVV.